This is a list of T cell receptor beta chains from one sample in a study of blood T cell repertoires in COVID-19. Profiling relied on immunoSEQ multiplex PCR, and the TCRdb table lists in-frame clones only, not all of them. The table shows approximately 170,000 clones, with roughly 80% occurring only once. The sequenced sample consisted of PBMCs or T cells enriched from blood (not recorded which). These receptor sequences come from a woman in her thirties who had recovered from COVID-19. Both conserved end residues are part of each CDR3. The order of the fields is V gene, D gene, J gene, clone size, CDR3 DNA, CDR3 protein. D genes are given only for firm matches. Clone size, where shown, is once, few, many, or a class for clones that have expanded.

V: TRBV25-1
D: -
J: TRBJ1-2
size: -
DNA: TGTGCCAGCAGTCCCCAATTTGACAGAAACTATGGCTACACCTTC
CDR3: CASSPQFDRNYGYTF

V: TRBV7-9
D: -
J: TRBJ2-1
size: -
DNA: TGTGCCAGCAGCTTAGGTCTAGCGGAGCAGTTCTTC
CDR3: CASSLGLAEQFF

V: TRBV27
D: -
J: TRBJ1-4
size: -
DNA: TGTGCCAGCAGTTTTCGGGGTAATGAAAAACTGTTTTTT
CDR3: CASSFRGNEKLFF

V: TRBV18
D: -
J: TRBJ1-4
size: -
DNA: TGTGCCAGCTCATTAGCAGGACTTAATGAAAAACTGTTTTTT
CDR3: CASSLAGLNEKLFF

V: TRBV3-1/TRBV3-2
D: -
J: TRBJ1-2
size: -
DNA: TGTGCCAGCAGGCCCGGGGGGTATAACTATGGCTACACCTTC
CDR3: CASRPGGYNYGYTF

V: TRBV6-5
D: -
J: TRBJ1-1
size: -
DNA: TGTGCCAGCAGTTACTTAGGCAGGGATGCTTTCTTT
CDR3: CASSYLGRDAFF

V: TRBV6-5
D: -
J: TRBJ2-3
size: -
DNA: TGTGCCAGCAGTTACTCGGTACTCGGTACGCAGTATTTT
CDR3: CASSYSVLGTQYF

V: TRBV2
D: -
J: TRBJ2-2
size: -
DNA: TGTGCCAGCAGTGTCATAGAGACCGGGGAGCTGTTTTTT
CDR3: CASSVIETGELFF

V: TRBV28
D: TRBD1
J: TRBJ1-5
size: -
DNA: TGTGCCAGCAGTTTATTGGGACAGGTTAGCAATCAGCCCCAGCATTTT
CDR3: CASSLLGQVSNQPQHF

V: TRBV9
D: -
J: TRBJ1-6
size: -
DNA: TGTGCCAGCAGCCCGAGAGGGGGGGGCTATAATTCACCCCTCCACTTT
CDR3: CASSPRGGGYNSPLHF

V: TRBV4-2
D: TRBD2
J: TRBJ2-3
size: -
DNA: TGTGCCAGCAGCCAAGGGACTAGCGCCCCGGTGGATACGCAGTATTTT
CDR3: CASSQGTSAPVDTQYF

V: TRBV25-1
D: TRBD2
J: TRBJ2-7
size: -
DNA: TGTGCCAGCAGTGAATGGTTAACCGCGCGGGGGTACGAGCAGTACTTC
CDR3: CASSEWLTARGYEQYF

V: TRBV7-3
D: -
J: TRBJ2-1
size: -
DNA: TGTGCCAGCAGCCCCAGAGGGGGGGTTGAAAATGAGCAGTTCTTC
CDR3: CASSPRGGVENEQFF

V: TRBV2
D: TRBD1
J: TRBJ1-1
size: -
DNA: TGTGCCAGCAGTAAGGACAGGGCCGGCACTGAAGCTTTCTTT
CDR3: CASSKDRAGTEAFF

V: TRBV5-1
D: TRBD2
J: TRBJ2-3
size: -
DNA: TGCGCCAGCAGCTCTGGACTAGCGGGGGGGCGATCCCAAGATACGCAGTATTTT
CDR3: CASSSGLAGGRSQDTQYF

V: TRBV7-8
D: TRBD1
J: TRBJ1-5
size: -
DNA: TGTGCCAGCAGACGAACCCGGGACAGAAATCAGCCCCAGCATTTT
CDR3: CASRRTRDRNQPQHF

V: TRBV5-1
D: -
J: TRBJ2-1
size: -
DNA: TGCGCCAGCAGTTTCAGCCTAGGGACACGGCGGTTTTACAATGAGCAGTTCTTC
CDR3: CASSFSLGTRRFYNEQFF

V: TRBV28
D: -
J: TRBJ2-5
size: -
DNA: TGTGCCAGCATGGAGTTCCAAGAGACCCAGTACTTC
CDR3: CASMEFQETQYF

V: TRBV9
D: TRBD1
J: TRBJ1-6
size: few
DNA: TGTGCCAGCAGCGACGGGACAGTAGATAATTCACCCCTCCACTTT
CDR3: CASSDGTVDNSPLHF

V: TRBV19
D: TRBD1
J: TRBJ2-2
size: few
DNA: TGTGCAGGTCGAGGGGGCCCTAACACCGGGGAGCTGTTTTTT
CDR3: CAGRGGPNTGELFF

V: TRBV18
D: TRBD1
J: TRBJ1-1
size: -
DNA: TGTGCCAGCTCACCCGCCACGGGACAGTATGAAGCTTTCTTT
CDR3: CASSPATGQYEAFF

V: TRBV18
D: TRBD2
J: TRBJ2-1
size: -
DNA: TGTGCCAGCTCCCCCGGGGGGGCGGGAGAAATGGATGAGCAGTTCTTC
CDR3: CASSPGGAGEMDEQFF

V: TRBV10-1
D: TRBD1
J: TRBJ2-4
size: -
DNA: TGCGCCAGCAGTGGACAGGGCAAAAACATTCAGTACTTC
CDR3: CASSGQGKNIQYF

V: TRBV10-2
D: -
J: TRBJ1-5
size: -
DNA: TGCGCCAGCAGTGAATTGGCGGAAGACAATCAGCCCCAGCATTTT
CDR3: CASSELAEDNQPQHF

V: TRBV29-1
D: -
J: TRBJ2-3
size: -
DNA: TGCAGCTATTTTTTAGATACGCAGTATTTT
CDR3: CSYFLDTQYF

V: TRBV6-2/TRBV6-3
D: TRBD1
J: TRBJ1-5
size: -
DNA: TGTGCCAGCAGTTACGAGACAGGGGGCTTTACTAAGGCCCAGCATTTT
CDR3: CASSYETGGFTKAQHF

V: TRBV2
D: TRBD2
J: TRBJ2-1
size: -
DNA: TGTGCCGGATCCGGACTAGCGGGGTACAATGAGCAGTTCTTC
CDR3: CAGSGLAGYNEQFF

V: TRBV5-1
D: TRBD2
J: TRBJ2-3
size: -
DNA: TGCGCCAGCAGACAGACTAGCGGGACCACAGATACGCAGTATTTT
CDR3: CASRQTSGTTDTQYF

V: TRBV6-8
D: TRBD2
J: TRBJ2-3
size: -
DNA: TGTGCCAGCGACCCAGCGGGAGTCGTCACAGATACGCAGTATTTT
CDR3: CASDPAGVVTDTQYF

V: TRBV28
D: TRBD2
J: TRBJ2-1
size: -
DNA: TGTGCCAGCGGGGGACTAGCGGTTTTGGATGAGCAGTTCTTC
CDR3: CASGGLAVLDEQFF

V: TRBV2
D: -
J: TRBJ1-2
size: -
DNA: TGTGCCAGCAGTGAAAACCAGGGGTTTGGCTACACCTTC
CDR3: CASSENQGFGYTF

V: TRBV28
D: -
J: TRBJ1-1
size: -
DNA: TGTGCCAGCAATGGGGGGGCGAATTGGCGGGGCTCCCGGGCTTTCTTT
CDR3: CASNGGANWRGSRAFF

V: TRBV28
D: TRBD2
J: TRBJ2-1
size: -
DNA: TGTGCCAGCAGTTTATTAAGCGGGATCTCCTACAATGAGCAGTTCTTC
CDR3: CASSLLSGISYNEQFF

V: TRBV4-1
D: -
J: TRBJ1-5
size: -
DNA: TGCGCCAGCAGCCAAGCTGCCAGGGAAAATCAGCCCCAGCATTTT
CDR3: CASSQAARENQPQHF

V: TRBV7-8
D: TRBD1
J: TRBJ1-6
size: -
DNA: TGTGCCAGCAGTGGGACAGGGGGTAATTCACCCCTCCACTTT
CDR3: CASSGTGGNSPLHF

V: TRBV18
D: TRBD1
J: TRBJ2-7
size: -
DNA: TGTGCCAGCTCATCAATCTGGCGACAGGGGGCTGAGGAGCAGTACTTC
CDR3: CASSSIWRQGAEEQYF

V: TRBV18
D: -
J: TRBJ1-2
size: -
DNA: TGTGCCAGCTCACCGGGGGCAGGGCCTGGCTACACCTTC
CDR3: CASSPGAGPGYTF

V: TRBV7-2
D: -
J: TRBJ2-1
size: -
DNA: TGTGCCAGCAGCTTAACCTACAGCTCCTACAATGAGCAGTTCTTC
CDR3: CASSLTYSSYNEQFF

V: TRBV6-5
D: TRBD1
J: TRBJ1-6
size: -
DNA: TGTGCCAGCAGCCGCGGACAGGGAAATTCACCCCTCCACTTT
CDR3: CASSRGQGNSPLHF

V: TRBV9
D: TRBD2
J: TRBJ2-1
size: -
DNA: TGTGCCAGCAGCGAGACCCGAGGGACTAGCGGGAGCAATGAGCAGTTCTTC
CDR3: CASSETRGTSGSNEQFF

V: TRBV27
D: TRBD1
J: TRBJ1-5
size: -
DNA: TGTGCCAGCAGTTTAAGCGGGCAAAGGGGGCGAAATCAGCCCCAGCATTTT
CDR3: CASSLSGQRGRNQPQHF

V: TRBV6-5
D: TRBD2
J: TRBJ2-7
size: -
DNA: TGTGCCAGCAGTTACGGGACTAGCGGGAGCTCCTACGAGCAGTACTTC
CDR3: CASSYGTSGSSYEQYF

V: TRBV2
D: -
J: TRBJ2-1
size: -
DNA: TGTGCCAGCAGTGCTCGGGGACTCGGGTCCTACAATGAGCAGTTCTTC
CDR3: CASSARGLGSYNEQFF

V: TRBV12-3/TRBV12-4
D: -
J: TRBJ2-5
size: -
DNA: TGTGCCAGCAGTTTACTCAGGGAGACCCAGTACTTC
CDR3: CASSLLRETQYF

V: TRBV4-2
D: TRBD1
J: TRBJ1-5
size: -
DNA: TGTGCCAGCAGCCAAGATCGAGGCGGGACAGGTAATCATCAGCCCCAGCATTTT
CDR3: CASSQDRGGTGNHQPQHF

V: TRBV6-1
D: -
J: TRBJ1-5
size: -
DNA: TGTGCCAGCAGTGAAGGGGCAGCTCAGCCCCAGCATTTT
CDR3: CASSEGAAQPQHF

V: TRBV27
D: TRBD1
J: TRBJ1-2
size: -
DNA: TGTGCCAGCAGTTTTGGGACAGATTATGGCTACACCTTC
CDR3: CASSFGTDYGYTF

V: TRBV27
D: TRBD1
J: TRBJ1-6
size: -
DNA: TGTGCCAGCAGTCCCGGGGGACAGCATTATTCACCCCTCCACTTT
CDR3: CASSPGGQHYSPLHF

V: TRBV7-9
D: -
J: TRBJ1-3
size: -
DNA: TGTGCCAGCAGCTTAACTGCTGGAAACACCATATATTTT
CDR3: CASSLTAGNTIYF

V: TRBV5-1
D: TRBD1
J: TRBJ1-1
size: -
DNA: TGCGCCAGCAGCGCCGGGACAGGGTTGAACACTGAAGCTTTCTTT
CDR3: CASSAGTGLNTEAFF

V: TRBV28
D: -
J: TRBJ1-2
size: -
DNA: TGTGCCAGCAGTTTAACCGGGACATTCTATGGCTACACCTTC
CDR3: CASSLTGTFYGYTF

V: TRBV15
D: TRBD1
J: TRBJ2-7
size: -
DNA: TGTGCCACCAGCAGACCGGGACAGGCAACCTACGAGCAGTACTTC
CDR3: CATSRPGQATYEQYF

V: TRBV30
D: -
J: TRBJ1-2
size: -
DNA: TGTGCCTGGAGTAAGAGATACAGGGCAGATAACTATGGCTACACCTTC
CDR3: CAWSKRYRADNYGYTF